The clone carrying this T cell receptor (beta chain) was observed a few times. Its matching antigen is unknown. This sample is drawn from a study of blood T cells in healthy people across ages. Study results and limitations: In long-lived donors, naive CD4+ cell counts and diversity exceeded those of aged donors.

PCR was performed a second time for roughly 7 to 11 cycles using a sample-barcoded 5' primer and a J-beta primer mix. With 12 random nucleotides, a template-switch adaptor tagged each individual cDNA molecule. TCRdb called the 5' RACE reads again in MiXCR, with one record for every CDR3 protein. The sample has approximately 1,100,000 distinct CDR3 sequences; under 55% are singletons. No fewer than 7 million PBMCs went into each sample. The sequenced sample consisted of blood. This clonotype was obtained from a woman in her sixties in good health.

CDR3 nucleotide sequence: TGCAGCGTCGCCCGGGACGGAGCTAACTATGGCTACACCTTC. This translates into CSVARDGANYGYTF. The rearrangement joins TRBV29-1 to TRBJ1-2; D possibly corresponds to TRBD1 (5 bases). Trimming removed 6 bases at V and 0 bases at J, with 14 bases between. Germline CDR1 is SQVTM and CDR2 is ANQGSEA. CDR3 length equals 14 residues.